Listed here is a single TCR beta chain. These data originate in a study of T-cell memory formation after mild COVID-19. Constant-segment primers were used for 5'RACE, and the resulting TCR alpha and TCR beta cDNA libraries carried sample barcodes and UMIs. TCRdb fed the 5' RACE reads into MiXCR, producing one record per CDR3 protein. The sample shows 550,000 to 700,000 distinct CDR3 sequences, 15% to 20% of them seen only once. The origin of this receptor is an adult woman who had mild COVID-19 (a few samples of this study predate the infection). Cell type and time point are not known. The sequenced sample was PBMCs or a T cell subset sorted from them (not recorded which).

The CDR3 DNA follows: TGTGCCAGCAGCCAGGGCTCCTATCAGCCCCAGCATTTT. Translated, it gives CASSQGSYQPQHF. The rearrangement links TRBV3-1 to TRBJ1-5; D is unresolved. The CDR3 covers 13 residues. V lost 3 bases to trimming and J lost 5 bases, with 8 bases between them. Germline-derived CDR1 and CDR2 are LGHDT and YNNKEL (reference sequence). Together with reference TRBV3-1 and TRBJ1-5, the CDR3 gives the full variable domain: DTAVSQTPKYLVTQMGNDKSIKCEQNLGHDTMYWYKQDSKKFLKIMFSYNNKELIINETVPNRFSPKSPDKAHLNLHINSLELGDSAVYFCASSQGSYQPQHFGDGTRLSIL.